Following are 16 T cell receptor beta chains from one sample sequenced in a study of CD8 T cells in Susac syndrome. After extraction with the RNeasy kit, roughly 0.45 to 1 ug of the RNA was reverse transcribed using random hexamers. TCRdb re-analysed the immunoSEQ multiplex PCR reads in MiXCR, keeping a single row per CDR3 protein. Altogether approximately 190,000 distinct CDR3 sequences are present, about 95% being singletons, with the ten largest covering around 0.15%. The sample consisted of CD8+ T cells from PBMCs. These receptors were collected from a human donor with Susac syndrome.

J is TRBJ1-1 and V is TRBV19; D might be TRBD1 (5 bases). V was pared by 5 bases and J by 5 bases, with 18 bases between. This CDR3 contains 15 residues. The germline V gene encodes CDR1 LNHDA and CDR2 SQIVND (reference sequence). The CDR3 protein is CASSSPSKGWTEAFF. The DNA of the CDR3 is TGTGCCAGTAGTTCCCCGTCGAAGGGGTGGACTGAAGCTTTCTTT.

The rearrangement joins TRBV11-3 to TRBJ2-1; D gene uncertain. Germline V CDR1 and CDR2: SGHNT, YENEEA. V was shortened by 2 bases and J by 8 bases, with 4 bases between the two germline ends. The CDR3 sequence is 11 residues long. This CDR3 is CASSLIDEQFF. The DNA for the CDR3 is TGTGCCAGCAGCTTAATAGATGAGCAGTTCTTC.

The CDR3 coding sequence is TGTGCCAGCAGCTTGGTTGAGGGACAGGGTGGTGAGCAGTTCTTC. It yields the protein CASSLVEGQGGEQFF. The J gene is TRBJ2-1, the V gene TRBV5-6; TRBD1 matches 9 bases. The germline V gene has CDR1 SGHDT and CDR2 YYEEEE. The CDR3 is made up of 15 amino acids. J was trimmed by 9 bases and V by 0 bases; bases with no gene match: 7.

The J gene is TRBJ1-6, the V gene TRBV19, with no clear D. V was trimmed by 5 bases and J by 4 bases, leaving 15 bases between them. This CDR3 spans 16 amino acids. The germline V gene encodes CDR1 LNHDA and CDR2 SQIVND (reference sequence). CDR3 nucleotides: TGTGCCAGTAGTGGCCGACGTCAGGCGTATAATTCACCCCTCCACTTT. Translating gives CASSGRRQAYNSPLHF.

This sequence joins TRBV5-1 and TRBJ2-1; 11 bases are a match to TRBD2. Germline-derived CDR1 and CDR2 are SGHRS and YFSETQ. V was pared by 5 bases and J by 7 bases, with 5 bases of the junction left unmatched. The CDR3 totals 14 residues. The CDR3 DNA reads as TGCGCCAGCAGTAGCGGGGGGGCAATTAATGAGCAGTTCTTC. Amino acids: CASSSGGAINEQFF.

This chain connects TRBV4-2 to TRBJ2-7, with TRBD2 identical over 13 bases. V shed 1 base and J 4 bases; nucleotides not matched to a gene: 7. Germline V gene sequence: CDR1 LGHNA, CDR2 YNFKEQ. The CDR3 runs 17 residues. The CDR3 bases are TGTGCCAGCAGCCAAGGGACTAGCGGGAGTTTCGTTTACGAGCAGTACTTC. It specifies CASSQGTSGSFVYEQYF.

The rearrangement joins TRBV28 to TRBJ2-5; D remains unclear. Trimming stripped 1 base from V and 2 bases from J, with 5 bases between. Germline CDR1 and CDR2: MDHEN and SYDVKM. CDR3 length equals 13 residues. The DNA for the CDR3 is TGTGCCAGCAGTTTATACGCACAAGAGACCCAGTACTTC. Translating gives CASSLYAQETQYF.

The chain is built from TRBV3-1 and TRBJ2-5, with TRBD2 matching 7 bases. Looked up from germline, CDR1 is LGHDT and CDR2 is YNNKEL (reference sequence). The CDR3 spans 15 residues. J was trimmed by 2 bases and V by 0 bases; bases with no gene match: 3. Written as DNA, the CDR3 is TGTGCCAGCAGCCAAGATCAAGCGGGGCAAGAGACCCAGTACTTC. Amino acids: CASSQDQAGQETQYF.

CDR3 sequence: CASSVASGADTQYF. The CDR3, as DNA: TGTGCCAGCAGCGTAGCTAGTGGGGCAGATACGCAGTATTTT. The V gene is TRBV9, the J gene TRBJ2-3; unclear D gene. The CDR3 loop spans 14 amino acids. V lost 0 bases and J 4 bases, leaving 9 bases between the germline ends. Looked up from germline, CDR1 is SGDLS and CDR2 is YYNGEE.

The V gene is TRBV6-4, the J gene TRBJ2-1; 12 positions match TRBD2. Germline loops: CDR1 MRHNA, CDR2 SNTAGT. With 2 bases clipped from V and 1 base from J, the junction kept 0 bases outside the gene matches. The CDR3 consists of 16 residues. The CDR3: CASSDTSGGSYNEQFF. In nucleotides, the CDR3 is TGTGCCAGCAGTGACACTAGCGGGGGGTCCTACAATGAGCAGTTCTTC.

Here the CDR3 reads CATFGGTHSTSYGYTF. CDR3 nucleotide sequence: TGTGCCACCTTCGGAGGGACACACTCAACCTCCTATGGCTACACCTTC. The gene calls are TRBV12-3 or TRBV12-4 and TRBJ1-2, with D maybe TRBD1 (6 bases). The CDR3 length is 16 residues. Trimming removed 10 bases from V and 4 bases from J, with 25 bases in between.

The chain is built from TRBV2 and TRBJ2-1; D possibly corresponds to TRBD2 (6 bases). Germline CDR1 is SNHLY and CDR2 is FYNNEI. CDR3 length: 15 amino acids. V lost 4 bases and J 4 bases, leaving 14 bases between the germline ends. The CDR3 sequence is CASSVPSSAYNEQFF. CDR3 coding DNA: TGTGCCAGCAGTGTCCCTTCTAGCGCTTACAATGAGCAGTTCTTC.

This clonotype was seen a single time. This chain joins TRBV20-1 and TRBJ2-5; possibly TRBD1 or TRBD2 for D (6 bases each). V lost 3 bases, J lost 5 bases, and 16 bases lay in between. CDR1 is DFQATT, CDR2 SNEGSKA, per germline (reference sequence). CDR3 length: 14 amino acids. CDR3 nucleotide sequence: TGCAGTGCTAGTACGGGGGCGGGTGGGGAGACCCAGTACTTC. It specifies CSASTGAGGETQYF.

This clonotype was observed once. The rearrangement joins TRBV4-1 to TRBJ2-7, with D tentatively TRBD2 (5 bases). CDR3 size: 17 residues. Per the germline V gene, CDR1 is MGHRA and CDR2 is YSYEKL. V was shortened by 0 bases and J by 3 bases, with 18 bases between the two germline ends. CDR3 residues: CASSQDRRGYEVYEQYF. The CDR3 DNA reads as TGCGCCAGCAGCCAAGATCGACGGGGTTACGAAGTCTACGAGCAGTACTTC.

The chain joins TRBV30 to TRBJ2-4; the match to TRBD2 covers 10 bases. The V and J ends lost 0 bases and 1 base, in that order; junction bases with no gene match: 3. Per germline, CDR1 GTSNPN and CDR2 SVGIG (reference sequence). The CDR3 loop spans 16 amino acids. CDR3 DNA sequence: TGTGCCTGGAGTGTGGGTAGCGGGAGGGCCAAAAACATTCAGTACTTC. Protein sequence: CAWSVGSGRAKNIQYF.

This chain joins TRBV28 and TRBJ2-7, with 14 positions matching TRBD2. The germline gives CDR1 MDHEN, CDR2 SYDVKM. V was clipped by 6 bases and J by 6 bases; unmatched bases: 10. There are 16 residues in the CDR3. CDR3 sequence: CASSPRLAGGWSEQYF. The CDR3 nucleotides are TGTGCCAGCAGCCCGAGACTAGCGGGAGGGTGGAGCGAGCAGTACTTC.